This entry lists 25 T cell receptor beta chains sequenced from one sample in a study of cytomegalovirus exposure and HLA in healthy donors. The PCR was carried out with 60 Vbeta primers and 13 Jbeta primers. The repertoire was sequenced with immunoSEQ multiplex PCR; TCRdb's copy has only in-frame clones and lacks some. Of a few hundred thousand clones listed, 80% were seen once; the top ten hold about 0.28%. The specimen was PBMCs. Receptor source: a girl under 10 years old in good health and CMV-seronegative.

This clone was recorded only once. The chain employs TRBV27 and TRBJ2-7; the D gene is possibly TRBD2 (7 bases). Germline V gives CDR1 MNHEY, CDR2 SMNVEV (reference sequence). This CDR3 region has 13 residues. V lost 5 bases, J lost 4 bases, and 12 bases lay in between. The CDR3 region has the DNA TGTGCCAGCAGTGCGGGGGCTCGGTACGAGCAGTACTTC. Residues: CASSAGARYEQYF.

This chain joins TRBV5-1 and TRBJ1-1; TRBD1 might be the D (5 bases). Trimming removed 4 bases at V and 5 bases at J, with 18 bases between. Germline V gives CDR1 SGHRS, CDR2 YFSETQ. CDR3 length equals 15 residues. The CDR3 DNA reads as TGCGCCAGCAGCCCTGGGGCAGGGATGGAAACTGAAGCTTTCTTT. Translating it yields CASSPGAGMETEAFF.

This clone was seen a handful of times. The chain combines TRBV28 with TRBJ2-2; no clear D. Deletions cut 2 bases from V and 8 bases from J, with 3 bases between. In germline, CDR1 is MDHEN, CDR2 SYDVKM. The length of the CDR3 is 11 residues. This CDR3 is CASSLPGELFF. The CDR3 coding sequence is TGTGCCAGCAGTTTACCAGGGGAGCTGTTTTTT.

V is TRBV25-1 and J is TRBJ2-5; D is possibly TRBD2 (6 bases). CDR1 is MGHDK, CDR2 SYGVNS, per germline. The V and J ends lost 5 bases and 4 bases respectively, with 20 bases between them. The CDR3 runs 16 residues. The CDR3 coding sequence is TGTGCCAGCAGTCCCTGGGGAGGCCCGGACGTAGAGACCCAGTACTTC. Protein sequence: CASSPWGGPDVETQYF.

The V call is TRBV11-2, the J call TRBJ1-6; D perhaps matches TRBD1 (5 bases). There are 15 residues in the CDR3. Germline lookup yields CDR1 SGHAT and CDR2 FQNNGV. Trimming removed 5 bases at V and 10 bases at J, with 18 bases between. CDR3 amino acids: CASSETGTPSSPLHF. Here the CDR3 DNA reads TGTGCCAGCAGCGAGACCGGGACTCCGTCGTCACCCCTCCACTTT.

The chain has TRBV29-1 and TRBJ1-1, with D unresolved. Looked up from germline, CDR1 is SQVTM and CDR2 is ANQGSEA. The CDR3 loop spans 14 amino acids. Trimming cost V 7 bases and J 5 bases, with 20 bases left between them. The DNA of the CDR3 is TGCAGCGCCACCCGGAATCCGGGGAGAACTGAAGCTTTCTTT. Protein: CSATRNPGRTEAFF.

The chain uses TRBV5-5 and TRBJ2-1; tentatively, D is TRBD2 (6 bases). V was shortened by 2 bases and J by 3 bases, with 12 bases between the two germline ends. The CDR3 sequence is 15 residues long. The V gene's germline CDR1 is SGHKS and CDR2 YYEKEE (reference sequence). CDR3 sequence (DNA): TGTGCCAGCAGCTTAACCGGGACTGGCTACAATGAGCAGTTCTTC. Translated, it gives CASSLTGTGYNEQFF.

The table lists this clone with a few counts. CDR3 in DNA: TGTGCCAGCAGGGGAAGTACTAGCGACGAGCAGTACTTC. This encodes CASRGSTSDEQYF. The chain uses TRBV28 and TRBJ2-7; 7 positions match TRBD2. The V segment lost 6 bases and the J segment 5 bases; nucleotides outside the gene matches: 7. Germline-derived CDR1 and CDR2 are MDHEN and SYDVKM. CDR3 length: 13 amino acids.

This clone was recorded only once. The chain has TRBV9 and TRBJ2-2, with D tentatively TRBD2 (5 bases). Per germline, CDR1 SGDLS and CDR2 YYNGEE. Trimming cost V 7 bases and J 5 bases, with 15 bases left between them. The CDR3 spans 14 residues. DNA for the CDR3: TGTGCCAGCTCGTCTAAGAGGGAGACCGGGGAGCTGTTTTTT. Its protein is CASSSKRETGELFF.

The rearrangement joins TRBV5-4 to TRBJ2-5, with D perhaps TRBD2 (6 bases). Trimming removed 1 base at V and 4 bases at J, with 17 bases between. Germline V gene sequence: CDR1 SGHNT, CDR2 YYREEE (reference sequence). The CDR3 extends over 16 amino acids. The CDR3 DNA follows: TGTGCCAGCAGCTTGTGGAGGGGAGGCGGCAGAGAGACCCAGTACTTC. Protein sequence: CASSLWRGGGRETQYF.

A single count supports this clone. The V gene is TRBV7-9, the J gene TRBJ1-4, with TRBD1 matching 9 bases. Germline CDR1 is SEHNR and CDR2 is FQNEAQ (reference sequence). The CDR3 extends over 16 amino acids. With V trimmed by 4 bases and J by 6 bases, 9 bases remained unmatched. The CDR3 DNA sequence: TGTGCCAGCAGCTCAAGAAGACAGGGGGTGTATGAAAAACTGTTTTTT. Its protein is CASSSRRQGVYEKLFF.

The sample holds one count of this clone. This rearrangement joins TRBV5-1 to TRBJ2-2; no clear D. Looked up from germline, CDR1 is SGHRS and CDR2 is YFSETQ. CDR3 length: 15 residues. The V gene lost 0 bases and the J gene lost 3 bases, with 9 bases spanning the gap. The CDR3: CASSLGRGDTGELFF. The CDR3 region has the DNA TGCGCCAGCAGCTTGGGGCGAGGAGACACCGGGGAGCTGTTTTTT.

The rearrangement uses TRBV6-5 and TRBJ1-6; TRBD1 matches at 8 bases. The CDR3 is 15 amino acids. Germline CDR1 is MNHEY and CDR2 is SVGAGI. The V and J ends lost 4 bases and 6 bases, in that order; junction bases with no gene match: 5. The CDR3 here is CASSSPGQVNSPLHF. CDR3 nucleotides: TGTGCCAGCAGTTCCCCGGGACAGGTTAATTCACCCCTCCACTTT.

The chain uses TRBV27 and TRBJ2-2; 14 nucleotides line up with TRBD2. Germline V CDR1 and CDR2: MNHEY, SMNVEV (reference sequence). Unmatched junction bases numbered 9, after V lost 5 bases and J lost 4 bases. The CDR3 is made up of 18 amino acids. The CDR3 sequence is CASSPWTSGRWSTGELFF. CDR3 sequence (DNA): TGTGCCAGCAGTCCGTGGACTAGCGGGAGGTGGAGCACCGGGGAGCTGTTTTTT.

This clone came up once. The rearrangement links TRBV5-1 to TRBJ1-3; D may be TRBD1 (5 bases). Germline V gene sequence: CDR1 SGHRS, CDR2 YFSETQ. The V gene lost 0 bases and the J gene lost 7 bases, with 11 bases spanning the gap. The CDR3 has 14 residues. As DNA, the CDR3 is TGCGCCAGCAGCTTGGCTGGAGGGGCCAACACCATATATTTT. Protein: CASSLAGGANTIYF.

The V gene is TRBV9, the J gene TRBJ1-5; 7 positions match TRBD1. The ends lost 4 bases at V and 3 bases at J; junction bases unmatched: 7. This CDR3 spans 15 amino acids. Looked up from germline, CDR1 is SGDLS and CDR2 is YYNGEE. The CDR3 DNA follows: TGTGCCAGCAGCTTCTCGGACAGGTACAATCAGCCCCAGCATTTT. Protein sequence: CASSFSDRYNQPQHF. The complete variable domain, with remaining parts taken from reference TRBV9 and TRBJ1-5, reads DSGVTQTPKHLITATGQRVTLRCSPRSGDLSVYWYQQSLDQGLQFLIQYYNGEERAKGNILERFSAQQFPDLHSELNLSSLELGDSALYFCASSFSDRYNQPQHFGDGTRLSIL.

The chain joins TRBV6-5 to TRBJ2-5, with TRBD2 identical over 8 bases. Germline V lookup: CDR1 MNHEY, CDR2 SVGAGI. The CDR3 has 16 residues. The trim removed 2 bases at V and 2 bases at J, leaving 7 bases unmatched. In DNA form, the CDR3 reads TGTGCCAGCAGTTACATCCCTCCGGGGGGGCAAGAGACCCAGTACTTC. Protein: CASSYIPPGGQETQYF.

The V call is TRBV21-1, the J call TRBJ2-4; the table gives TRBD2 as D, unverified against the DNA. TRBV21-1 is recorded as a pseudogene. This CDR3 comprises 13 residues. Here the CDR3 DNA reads TGTGCCAGCCCCGGGAAAGAATTCAACATTCAGTACTTC. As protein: CASPGKEFNIQYF.

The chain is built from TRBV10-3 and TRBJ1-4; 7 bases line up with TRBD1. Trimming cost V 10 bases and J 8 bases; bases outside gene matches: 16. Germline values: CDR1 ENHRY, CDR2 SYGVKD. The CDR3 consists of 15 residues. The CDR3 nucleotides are TGTGCCACAGGGGGGACACGAGTCGTCGGAGAAAAACTGTTTTTT. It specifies CATGGTRVVGEKLFF.

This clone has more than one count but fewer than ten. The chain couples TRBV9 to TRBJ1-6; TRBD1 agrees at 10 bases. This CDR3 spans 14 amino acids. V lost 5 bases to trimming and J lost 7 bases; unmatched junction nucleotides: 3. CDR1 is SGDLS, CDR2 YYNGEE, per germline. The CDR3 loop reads CASSGQGENSPLHF. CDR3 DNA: TGTGCCAGCAGTGGACAGGGGGAAAATTCACCCCTCCACTTT.

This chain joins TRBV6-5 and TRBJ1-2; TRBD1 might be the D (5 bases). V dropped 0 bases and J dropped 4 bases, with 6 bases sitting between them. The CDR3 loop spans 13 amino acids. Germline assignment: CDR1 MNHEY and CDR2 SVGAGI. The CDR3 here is CASSYSRAYGYTF. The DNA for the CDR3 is TGTGCCAGCAGTTACTCCAGGGCCTATGGCTACACCTTC.

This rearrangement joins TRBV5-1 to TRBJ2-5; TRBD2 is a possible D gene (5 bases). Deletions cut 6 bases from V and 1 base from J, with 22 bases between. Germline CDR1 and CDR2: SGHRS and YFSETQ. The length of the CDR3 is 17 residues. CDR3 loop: CASIRAPLRAGQETQYF. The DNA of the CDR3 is TGCGCCAGCATTCGCGCTCCCCTGCGGGCAGGCCAAGAGACCCAGTACTTC.

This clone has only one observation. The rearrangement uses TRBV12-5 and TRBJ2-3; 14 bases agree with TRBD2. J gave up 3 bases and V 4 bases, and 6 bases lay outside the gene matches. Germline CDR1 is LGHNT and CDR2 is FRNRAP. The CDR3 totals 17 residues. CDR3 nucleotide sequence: TGTGCTAGTGGTTCCGGGACTAGCGGGAGAGAGACAGATACGCAGTATTTT. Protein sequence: CASGSGTSGRETDTQYF.

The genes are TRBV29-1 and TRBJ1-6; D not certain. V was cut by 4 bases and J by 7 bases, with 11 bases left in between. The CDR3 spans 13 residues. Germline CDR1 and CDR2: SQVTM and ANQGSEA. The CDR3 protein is CSVGGSGNSPLHF. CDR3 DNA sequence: TGCAGCGTTGGCGGTTCGGGAAATTCACCCCTCCACTTT.

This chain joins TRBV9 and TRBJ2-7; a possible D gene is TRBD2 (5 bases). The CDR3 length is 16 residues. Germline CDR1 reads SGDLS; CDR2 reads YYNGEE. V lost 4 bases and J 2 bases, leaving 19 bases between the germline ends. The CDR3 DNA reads TGTGCCAGCAGCCACGACCTGGACTCGCCCACCTACGAGCAGTACTTC. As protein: CASSHDLDSPTYEQYF. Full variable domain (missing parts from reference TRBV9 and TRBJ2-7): DSGVTQTPKHLITATGQRVTLRCSPRSGDLSVYWYQQSLDQGLQFLIQYYNGEERAKGNILERFSAQQFPDLHSELNLSSLELGDSALYFCASSHDLDSPTYEQYFGPGTRLTVT.